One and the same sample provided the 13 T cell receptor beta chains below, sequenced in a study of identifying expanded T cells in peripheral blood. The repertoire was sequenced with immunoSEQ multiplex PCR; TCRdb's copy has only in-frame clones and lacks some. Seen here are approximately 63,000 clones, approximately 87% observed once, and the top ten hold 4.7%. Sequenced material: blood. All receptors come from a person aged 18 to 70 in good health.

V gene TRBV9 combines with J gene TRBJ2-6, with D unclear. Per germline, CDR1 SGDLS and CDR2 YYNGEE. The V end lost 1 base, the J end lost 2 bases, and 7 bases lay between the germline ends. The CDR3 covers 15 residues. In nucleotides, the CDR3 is TGTGCCAGCAGCGTAATGGGGACTGGGGCCAACGTCCTGACTTTC. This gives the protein CASSVMGTGANVLTF.

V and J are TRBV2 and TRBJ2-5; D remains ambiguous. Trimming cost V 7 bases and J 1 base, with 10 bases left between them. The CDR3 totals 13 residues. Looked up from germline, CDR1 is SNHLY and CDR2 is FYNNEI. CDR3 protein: CASNSVIQETQYF. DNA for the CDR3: TGTGCCAGCAACTCCGTGATCCAAGAGACCCAGTACTTC.

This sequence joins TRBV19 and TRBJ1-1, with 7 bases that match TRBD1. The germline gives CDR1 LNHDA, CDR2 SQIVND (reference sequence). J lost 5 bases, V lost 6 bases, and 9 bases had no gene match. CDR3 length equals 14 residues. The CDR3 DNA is TGTGCCAGTAGCCGAACGACAGGGACGACTGAAGCTTTCTTT. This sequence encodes CASSRTTGTTEAFF.

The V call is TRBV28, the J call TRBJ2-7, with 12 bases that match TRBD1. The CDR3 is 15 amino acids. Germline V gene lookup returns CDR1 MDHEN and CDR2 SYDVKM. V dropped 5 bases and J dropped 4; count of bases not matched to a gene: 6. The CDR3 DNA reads TGTGCCAGCAGTCCATCGGGACAGGGGGCTTACGAGCAGTACTTC. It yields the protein CASSPSGQGAYEQYF.

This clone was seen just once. CDR3 DNA: TGTGCCAGCAGTTTCTCGGGATCCGGGGAGAACGAGCAGTACTTC. This encodes CASSFSGSGENEQYF. This rearrangement joins TRBV28 to TRBJ2-7; D is possibly TRBD2 (5 bases). This CDR3 is 15 amino acids long. Per germline, CDR1 MDHEN and CDR2 SYDVKM. Trimming pared 3 bases from V and 5 bases from J, leaving 17 bases between.

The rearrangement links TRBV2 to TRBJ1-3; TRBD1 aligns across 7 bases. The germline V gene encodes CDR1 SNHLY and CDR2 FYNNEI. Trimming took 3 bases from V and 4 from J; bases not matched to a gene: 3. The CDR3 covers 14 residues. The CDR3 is CASSEDRNGNTIYF. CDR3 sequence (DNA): TGTGCCAGCAGTGAGGACAGGAACGGAAACACCATATATTTT.

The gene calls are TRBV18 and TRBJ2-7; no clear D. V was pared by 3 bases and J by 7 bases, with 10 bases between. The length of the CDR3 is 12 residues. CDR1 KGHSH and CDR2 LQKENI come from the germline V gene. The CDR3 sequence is CASSPTSREQYF. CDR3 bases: TGTGCCAGCTCACCCACCTCTCGGGAGCAGTACTTC. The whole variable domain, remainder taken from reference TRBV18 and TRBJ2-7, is NAGVMQNPRHLVRRRGQEARLRCSPMKGHSHVYWYRQLPEEGLKFMVYLQKENIIDESGMPKERFSAEFPKEGPSILRIQQVVRGDSAAYFCASSPTSREQYFGPGTRLTVT.

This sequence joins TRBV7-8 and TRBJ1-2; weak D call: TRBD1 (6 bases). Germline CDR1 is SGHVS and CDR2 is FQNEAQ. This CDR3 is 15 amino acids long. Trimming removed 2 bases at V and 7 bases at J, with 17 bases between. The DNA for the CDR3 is TGTGCCAGCAGCTTACGACTACAGGGAAAAAGTGGCTACACCTTC. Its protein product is CASSLRLQGKSGYTF. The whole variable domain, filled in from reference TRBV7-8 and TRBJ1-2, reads GAGVSQSPRYKVAKRGQDVALRCDPISGHVSLFWYQQALGQGPEFLTYFQNEAQLDKSGLPSDRFFAERPEGSVSTLKIQRTQQEDSAVYLCASSLRLQGKSGYTFGSGTRLTVV.

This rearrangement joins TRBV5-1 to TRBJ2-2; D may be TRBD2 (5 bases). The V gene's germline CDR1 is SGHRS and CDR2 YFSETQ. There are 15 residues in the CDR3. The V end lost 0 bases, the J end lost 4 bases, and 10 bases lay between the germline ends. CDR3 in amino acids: CASSLVSGFTGELFF. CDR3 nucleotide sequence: TGCGCCAGCAGCTTGGTGTCGGGGTTCACCGGGGAGCTGTTTTTT.

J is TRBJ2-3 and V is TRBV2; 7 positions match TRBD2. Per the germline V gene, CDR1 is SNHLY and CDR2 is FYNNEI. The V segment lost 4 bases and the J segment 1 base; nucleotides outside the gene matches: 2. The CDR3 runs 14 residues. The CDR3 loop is CASSVAGGTDTQYF. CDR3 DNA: TGTGCCAGCAGTGTGGCGGGGGGCACAGATACGCAGTATTTT.

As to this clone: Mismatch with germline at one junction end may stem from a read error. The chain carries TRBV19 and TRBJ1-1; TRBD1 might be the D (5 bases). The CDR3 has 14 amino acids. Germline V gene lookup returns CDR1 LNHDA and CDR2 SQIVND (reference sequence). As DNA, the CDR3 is TGTGCCAGTAGTATCCACAGGATGAACGCTGAAGCTTTCTTT. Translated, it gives CASSIHRMNAEAFF.

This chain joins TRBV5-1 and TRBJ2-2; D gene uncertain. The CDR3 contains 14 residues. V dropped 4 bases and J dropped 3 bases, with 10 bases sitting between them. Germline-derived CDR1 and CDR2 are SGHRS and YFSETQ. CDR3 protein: CASSKGEYTGELFF. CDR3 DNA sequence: TGCGCCAGCAGCAAGGGCGAATACACCGGGGAGCTGTTTTTT. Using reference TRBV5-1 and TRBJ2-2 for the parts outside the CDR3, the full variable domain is KAGVTQTPRYLIKTRGQQVTLSCSPISGHRSVSWYQQTPGQGLQFLFEYFSETQRNKGNFPGRFSGRQFSNSRSEMNVSTLELGDSALYLCASSKGEYTGELFFGEGSRLTVL.

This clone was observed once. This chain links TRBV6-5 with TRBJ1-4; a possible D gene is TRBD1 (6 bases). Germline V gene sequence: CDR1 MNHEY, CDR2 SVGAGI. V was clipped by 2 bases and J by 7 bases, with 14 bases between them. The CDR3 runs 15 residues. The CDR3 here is CASSYTGSGSEKLFF. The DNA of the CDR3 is TGTGCCAGCAGTTACACAGGGTCGGGGAGTGAAAAACTGTTTTTT.